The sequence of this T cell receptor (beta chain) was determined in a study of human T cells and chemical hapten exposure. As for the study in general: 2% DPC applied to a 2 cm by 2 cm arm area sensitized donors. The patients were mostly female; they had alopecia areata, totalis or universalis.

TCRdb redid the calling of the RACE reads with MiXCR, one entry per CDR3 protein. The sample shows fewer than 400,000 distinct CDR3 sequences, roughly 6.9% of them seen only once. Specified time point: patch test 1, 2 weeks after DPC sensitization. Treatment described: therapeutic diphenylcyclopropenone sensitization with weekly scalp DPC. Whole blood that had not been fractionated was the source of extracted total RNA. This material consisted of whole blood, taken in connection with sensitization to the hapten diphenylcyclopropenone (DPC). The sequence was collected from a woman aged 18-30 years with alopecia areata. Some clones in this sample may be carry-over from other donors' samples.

As DNA, the CDR3 is TGTGCCAGCAGTGAGGGTCCGGATTTCCAAGAGACCCAGTACTTC. It codes for CASSEGPDFQETQYF. The chain has TRBV2 and TRBJ2-5, with no clear D. V was pared by 3 bases and J by 1 base, with 12 bases between. Germline assignment: CDR1 SNHLY and CDR2 FYNNEI. This CDR3 comprises 15 residues.